This TCR beta chain was documented in a study of OX40 agonist ivuxolimab in advanced cancers. Study background: Intravenous ivuxolimab was administered to patients every 2 weeks at 0.01 to 10 mg/kg.

Germline V gene data show CDR1 as SEHNR and CDR2 as FQNEAQ (reference sequence). The CDR3 length is 14 residues. Trimming left V 5 bases short and J 3 bases short, with 14 bases between. Drawing of blood for sampling happened at baseline, at cycle 4 day 1, and at cycle 7 day 1. Generated by immunoSEQ multiplex PCR, the TCRdb table keeps only in-frame clones and is missing some. Of fewer than 15,000 clones listed, 80% to 90% are singletons. The specimen was CD4+ or CD8+ T cells sorted from blood, collected in a trial of the OX40 agonist ivuxolimab. The chain joins TRBV7-9 to TRBJ2-7, with D perhaps matching TRBD1 (8 bases). The receptor comes from an adult with an advanced solid tumor such as melanoma, head and neck, liver or kidney cancer. CDR3 in DNA: TGTGCCAGCAGCCCAACAGGGGGGGACTACGAGCAGTACTTC. This translates into CASSPTGGDYEQYF.